Presented here are 25 T cell receptor beta chains from one specimen sequenced in a study of blood T cell repertoires in COVID-19. Profiled with immunoSEQ multiplex PCR; TCRdb holds only in-frame clones, not every one. The sample includes about 180,000 clones, roughly 85% of them seen just once. Input material: peripheral blood. The receptors here all came from a human donor with active or convalescent COVID-19. The donor label of this sample is uncertain.

This rearrangement joins TRBV5-6 to TRBJ2-1; 7 bases fit TRBD1. Germline-derived CDR1 and CDR2 are SGHDT and YYEEEE. Trimming took 4 bases from V and 9 from J; bases not matched to a gene: 13. The CDR3 is 15 residues long. This chain's CDR3 is CASSPSGQGVREQFF. CDR3 coding DNA: TGTGCCAGCAGCCCCTCGGGTCAGGGGGTACGTGAGCAGTTCTTC.

V usage is TRBV11-2 and J usage is TRBJ1-2, with a tentative D call TRBD1 (5 bases). This CDR3 spans 14 amino acids. Germline assignment: CDR1 SGHAT and CDR2 FQNNGV. The V and J ends lost 4 bases and 0 bases respectively, with 9 bases between them. Here the CDR3 reads CASSSDIANYGYTF. The CDR3 DNA is TGTGCCAGCAGCTCGGACATCGCTAACTATGGCTACACCTTC.

The CDR3 is CASSPIGGGDTEAFF. CDR3 in DNA: TGTGCCAGCAGTCCGATAGGAGGAGGAGACACTGAAGCTTTCTTT. This chain connects TRBV7-9 to TRBJ1-1; D is ambiguous. In germline, CDR1 is SEHNR, CDR2 FQNEAQ (reference sequence). The CDR3 consists of 15 residues. V lost 6 bases to trimming and J lost 3 bases, with 17 bases between them.

The J gene is TRBJ1-1, the V gene TRBV28, with 8 bases matching TRBD1. The V gene's germline CDR1 is MDHEN and CDR2 SYDVKM. This CDR3 spans 12 amino acids. The V gene end was trimmed by 2 bases and the J gene end by 8 bases; junction bases not matched to a gene: 1. The CDR3 region has the DNA TGTGCCAGCAGTTTAAGGGACAGGGAAGCTTTCTTT. Its translation: CASSLRDREAFF.

This sequence joins TRBV3-1 (or the pseudogene TRBV3-2) and TRBJ1-1, with D perhaps matching TRBD1 (5 bases). The CDR3 is 14 amino acids. V lost 0 bases to trimming and J lost 4 bases, with 9 bases between them. Germline V gives CDR1 LGHDT, CDR2 YNNKEL (reference sequence). The CDR3 spells CASSQDIGATEAFF. The CDR3 DNA follows: TGTGCCAGCAGCCAAGATATTGGGGCCACTGAAGCTTTCTTT.

The chain combines TRBV5-1 with TRBJ1-3; tentative D call: TRBD1 (6 bases). V was shortened by 1 base and J by 1 base, with 27 bases between the two germline ends. The CDR3 extends over 21 amino acids. The germline V gene encodes CDR1 SGHRS and CDR2 YFSETQ. DNA of the CDR3: TGCGCCAGCAGCTTGCACGGGACAAAGATTTCCGCCCGCGCATCTGGAAACACCATATATTTT. It specifies CASSLHGTKISARASGNTIYF.

V gene TRBV6-6 combines with J gene TRBJ2-2, with D possibly being TRBD2 (7 bases). The CDR3 runs 16 residues. Germline loops: CDR1 MNHNY, CDR2 SVGAGI (reference sequence). Trimming pared 0 bases from V and 6 bases from J, leaving 14 bases between. The CDR3 DNA follows: TGTGCCAGCAGTTACTCAGGGGGAGGGCCCTCCGGGGAGCTGTTTTTT. Translating gives CASSYSGGGPSGELFF.

The chain carries TRBV7-2 and TRBJ2-1, with 8 bases lining up with TRBD2. The CDR3 totals 15 residues. In germline, CDR1 is SGHTA, CDR2 FQGNSA. V gave up 5 bases and J gave up 3 bases; unmatched junction bases: 6. The CDR3 DNA reads as TGTGCCAGCAGCCGCCCGGGAGGGAGCTACAATGAGCAGTTCTTC. Translating gives CASSRPGGSYNEQFF.

The rearrangement joins TRBV2 to TRBJ2-7; 12 nucleotides agree with TRBD2. The CDR3 spans 15 residues. Germline V gene lookup returns CDR1 SNHLY and CDR2 FYNNEI. The ends lost 4 bases at V and 3 bases at J; junction bases unmatched: 4. The CDR3 is CASSVMTSGSYEQYF. The CDR3 region has the DNA TGTGCCAGCAGTGTAATGACTAGCGGGAGCTACGAGCAGTACTTC.

V gene TRBV7-2 combines with J gene TRBJ1-2, with a tentative D call TRBD1 (5 bases). CDR3 length equals 13 residues. The V and J ends lost 3 bases and 5 bases respectively, with 10 bases between them. Germline values: CDR1 SGHTA, CDR2 FQGNSA. The CDR3 DNA is TGTGCCAGCAGCTTGGCAGGGAAATATGGCTACACCTTC. This codes for CASSLAGKYGYTF.

The chain employs TRBV28 and TRBJ2-5; tentatively, D is TRBD1 (6 bases). Looked up from germline, CDR1 is MDHEN and CDR2 is SYDVKM. V dropped 2 bases and J dropped 6 bases, with 25 bases sitting between them. CDR3 length: 18 amino acids. CDR3 protein: CASSLRGWDTRFLKTQYF. CDR3 nucleotides: TGTGCCAGCAGTTTAAGGGGGTGGGACACTAGGTTCCTTAAGACCCAGTACTTC. Full variable domain (outside the CDR3, taken from reference TRBV28 and TRBJ2-5): DVKVTQSSRYLVKRTGEKVFLECVQDMDHENMFWYRQDPGLGLRLIYFSYDVKMKEKGDIPEGYSVSREKKERFSLILESASTNQTSMYLCASSLRGWDTRFLKTQYFGPGTRLLVL.

The CDR3 loop reads CASSLRGRVYGYTF. The CDR3 DNA sequence: TGTGCCAGCAGTTTAAGGGGGCGCGTCTATGGCTACACCTTC. The chain has TRBV28 and TRBJ1-2, with 7 bases lining up with TRBD1. With 2 bases clipped from V and 4 bases from J, the junction kept 4 bases outside the gene matches. The CDR3 is 14 residues long. Germline-derived CDR1 and CDR2 are MDHEN and SYDVKM.

CDR3 in amino acids: CASSLPRTDSEQYF. The CDR3 nucleotides read TGTGCCAGCAGTTTGCCCCGGACAGATTCCGAGCAGTACTTC. The genes are TRBV28 and TRBJ2-7; D may be TRBD1 (6 bases). V was pared by 3 bases and J by 6 bases, with 15 bases between. Germline V gene lookup returns CDR1 MDHEN and CDR2 SYDVKM. The CDR3 consists of 14 residues.

The rearrangement uses TRBV7-3 and TRBJ2-1, with D maybe TRBD1 (7 bases). This CDR3 has 15 amino acids. The germline gives CDR1 SGHTA, CDR2 FQGTGA. Trimming took 4 bases from V and 7 from J, leaving 17 bases between them. The CDR3 protein is CASSSRQGGGNEQFF. The CDR3 DNA sequence: TGTGCCAGCAGCTCTCGACAGGGAGGAGGGAATGAGCAGTTCTTC.

This chain joins TRBV7-2 and TRBJ2-7; D remains unclear. The CDR3 sequence is 13 residues long. V lost 5 bases and J 4 bases, leaving 12 bases between the germline ends. Germline V CDR1 and CDR2: SGHTA, FQGNSA. The CDR3 coding sequence is TGTGCCAGCAGCCTTAGAGGAGAGTACGAGCAGTACTTC. Translation: CASSLRGEYEQYF.

The rearrangement links TRBV19 to TRBJ2-2; D is possibly TRBD2 (6 bases). From germline, CDR1 is LNHDA and CDR2 SQIVND (reference sequence). Trimming pared 8 bases from V and 5 bases from J, leaving 15 bases between. CDR3 size: 14 residues. CDR3 in DNA: TGTGCCAGTTCGGAGGGGCAATGGACCGGGGAGCTGTTTTTT. Translation gives CASSEGQWTGELFF.

The chain links TRBV5-6 to TRBJ1-1; a weak D match, TRBD1 (6 bases). This CDR3 is 15 amino acids long. Germline V gene lookup returns CDR1 SGHDT and CDR2 YYEEEE. V lost 0 bases and J lost 0, with 9 bases in between. The CDR3 sequence: CASSLATGLNTEAFF. CDR3 nucleotide sequence: TGTGCCAGCAGCTTGGCCACAGGGTTGAACACTGAAGCTTTCTTT.

This clone was observed a single time. The chain is built from TRBV2 and TRBJ2-5, with TRBD2 matching 8 bases. Germline values: CDR1 SNHLY, CDR2 FYNNEI. V was pared by 7 bases and J by 5 bases, with 9 bases of the junction left unmatched. The CDR3 is 14 residues long. DNA of the CDR3: TGTGCCAGCAAACAAGGACTAGCCGGTGAGACCCAGTACTTC. This gives the protein CASKQGLAGETQYF. The whole variable domain, filled in from reference TRBV2 and TRBJ2-5, reads EPEVTQTPSHQVTQMGQEVILRCVPISNHLYFYWYRQILGQKVEFLVSFYNNEISEKSEIFDDQFSVERPDGSNFTLKIRSTKLEDSAMYFCASKQGLAGETQYFGPGTRLLVL.

V usage is TRBV21-1 and J usage is TRBJ2-3; the table calls TRBD1, which could not be checked here. TRBV21-1 is assigned pseudogene status. CDR3 length equals 17 residues. CDR3 nucleotides: TGTGCCAGCAGCCTACCGGGACAGGGGCTTAGCACAGATACGCAGTATTTT. Translating gives CASSLPGQGLSTDTQYF.

CDR3 loop: CASSPSGITDTQYF. The CDR3 bases are TGTGCCAGCTCACCCAGCGGGATCACAGATACGCAGTATTTT. This sequence joins TRBV18 and TRBJ2-3, with 7 bases identical to TRBD2. V lost 3 bases to trimming and J lost 2 bases; unmatched junction nucleotides: 2. There are 14 residues in the CDR3. The V gene's germline CDR1 is KGHSH and CDR2 LQKENI.

This chain uses TRBV24-1 with TRBJ1-1, with 8 bases lining up with TRBD1. The V gene's germline CDR1 is KGHDR and CDR2 SFDVKD. Trimming cost V 5 bases and J 5 bases; bases outside gene matches: 3. The CDR3 loop spans 13 amino acids. The DNA for the CDR3 is TGTGCCACCAGTGCCACAGGGGGGACTGAAGCTTTCTTT. It codes for CATSATGGTEAFF.

This clone came up a few times. The J gene is TRBJ2-4, the V gene TRBV7-9; TRBD2 aligns across 13 bases. V was clipped by 4 bases and J by 9 bases; unmatched bases: 9. The CDR3 is made up of 16 amino acids. Germline V gene sequence: CDR1 SEHNR, CDR2 FQNEAQ (reference sequence). CDR3 amino acids: CASSSPLGLAGFIQYF. The CDR3 DNA sequence: TGTGCCAGCAGCTCACCCCTGGGACTAGCGGGATTCATTCAGTACTTC.

This clone has a handful of counts. The V gene is TRBV27, the J gene TRBJ2-7, with a possible D match to TRBD1 (6 bases). The V end lost 2 bases, the J end lost 1 base, and 9 bases lay between the germline ends. The CDR3 contains 14 residues. Germline-derived CDR1 and CDR2 are MNHEY and SMNVEV (reference sequence). The CDR3: CASSLRDISYEQYF. DNA of the CDR3: TGTGCCAGCAGTTTACGGGACATTTCCTACGAGCAGTACTTC.

The V gene is TRBV6-5, the J gene TRBJ2-1, with D possibly TRBD2 on 5 matching bases. V lost 6 bases, J lost 3 bases, and 15 bases lay in between. The V gene's germline CDR1 is MNHEY and CDR2 SVGAGI. The CDR3 spans 15 residues. CDR3 sequence: CASRTPGTIYNEQFF. CDR3 in DNA: TGTGCCAGCAGAACACCGGGAACAATCTACAATGAGCAGTTCTTC.

V gene TRBV6-2 or TRBV6-3 combines with J gene TRBJ1-2, with 7 positions matching TRBD1. The germline V gene encodes CDR1 MNHEY and CDR2 SVGEGT. The CDR3 has 14 amino acids. J gave up 5 bases and V 4 bases, and 7 bases lay outside the gene matches. The CDR3 loop reads CASSSSGGVYGYTF. CDR3 coding DNA: TGTGCCAGCAGTTCGTCAGGGGGTGTGTATGGCTACACCTTC.